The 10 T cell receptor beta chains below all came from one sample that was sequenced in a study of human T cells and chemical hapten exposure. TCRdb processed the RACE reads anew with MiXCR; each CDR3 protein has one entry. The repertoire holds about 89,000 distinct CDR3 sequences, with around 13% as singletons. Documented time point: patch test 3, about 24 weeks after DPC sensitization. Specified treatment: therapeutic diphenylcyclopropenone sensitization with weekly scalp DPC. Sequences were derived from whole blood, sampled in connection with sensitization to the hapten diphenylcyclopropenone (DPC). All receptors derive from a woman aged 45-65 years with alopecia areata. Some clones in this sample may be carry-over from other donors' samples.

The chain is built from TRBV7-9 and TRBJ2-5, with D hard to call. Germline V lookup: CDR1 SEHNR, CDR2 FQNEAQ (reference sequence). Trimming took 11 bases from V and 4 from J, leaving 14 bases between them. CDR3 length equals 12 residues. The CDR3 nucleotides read TGTGCCGTCGGGCTAGAGTCAGAGACCCAGTACTTC. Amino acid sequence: CAVGLESETQYF. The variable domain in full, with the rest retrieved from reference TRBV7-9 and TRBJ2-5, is DTGVSQNPRHKITKRGQNVTFRCDPISEHNRLYWYRQTLGQGPEFLTYFQNEAQLEKSRLLSDRFSAERPKGSFSTLEIQRTEQGDSAMYLCAVGLESETQYFGPGTRLLVL.

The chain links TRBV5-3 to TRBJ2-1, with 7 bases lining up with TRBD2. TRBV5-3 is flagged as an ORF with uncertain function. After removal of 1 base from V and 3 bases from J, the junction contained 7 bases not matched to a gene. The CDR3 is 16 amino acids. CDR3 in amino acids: CARSLRAGVYYNEQFF. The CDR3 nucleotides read TGTGCCAGAAGCTTGAGGGCGGGAGTTTACTACAATGAGCAGTTCTTC.

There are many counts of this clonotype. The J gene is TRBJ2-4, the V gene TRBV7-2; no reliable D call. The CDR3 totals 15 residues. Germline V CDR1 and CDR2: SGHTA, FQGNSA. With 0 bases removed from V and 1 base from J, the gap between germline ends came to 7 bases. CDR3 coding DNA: TGTGCCAGCAGCTTAGCTAGCAGGGCCAAAAACATTCAGTACTTC. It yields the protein CASSLASRAKNIQYF.

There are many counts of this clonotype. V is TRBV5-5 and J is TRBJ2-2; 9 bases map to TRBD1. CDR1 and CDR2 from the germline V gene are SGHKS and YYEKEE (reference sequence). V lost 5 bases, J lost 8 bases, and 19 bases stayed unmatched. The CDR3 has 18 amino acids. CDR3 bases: TGTGCCAGCAGTGTTGAGCTGGGGACAGGGTCTCATCGTGGGGAGCTGTTTTTT. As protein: CASSVELGTGSHRGELFF.

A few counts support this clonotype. CDR3 residues: CASSGTGSYGYTF. CDR3 DNA sequence: TGTGCCAGCAGCGGGACAGGGTCCTATGGCTACACCTTC. The chain is built from TRBV4-2 and TRBJ1-2, with 9 bases fitting TRBD1. Germline V gene sequence: CDR1 LGHNA, CDR2 YNFKEQ. The CDR3 spans 13 residues. V was pared by 5 bases and J by 4 bases, with 2 bases of the junction left unmatched.

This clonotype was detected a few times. The CDR3 coding sequence is TGTGCCAGCAGCTCCCCGACAGGGCCTGGAAACACCATATATTTT. It codes for CASSSPTGPGNTIYF. The chain recombines TRBV7-2 with TRBJ1-3; 7 positions match TRBD1. With V trimmed by 4 bases and J by 2 bases, 5 bases remained unmatched. The CDR3 is 15 residues long. Germline values: CDR1 SGHTA, CDR2 FQGNSA.

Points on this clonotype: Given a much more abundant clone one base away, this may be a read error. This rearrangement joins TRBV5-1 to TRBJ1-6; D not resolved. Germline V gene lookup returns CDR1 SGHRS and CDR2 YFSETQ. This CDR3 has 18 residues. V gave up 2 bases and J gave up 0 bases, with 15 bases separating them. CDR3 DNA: TGCGCCAGCAGCTTTGTCTTGGACGGCAGCTCCTATAATTCACCCCTCCACTTT. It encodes CASSFVLDGSSYNSPLHF.

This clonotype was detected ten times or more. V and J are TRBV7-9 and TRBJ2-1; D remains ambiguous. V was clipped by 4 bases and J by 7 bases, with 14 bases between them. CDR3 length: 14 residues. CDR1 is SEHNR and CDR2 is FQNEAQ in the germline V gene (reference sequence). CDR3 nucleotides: TGTGCCAGCAGCTCTTCCCCCGCACGGAATGAGCAGTTCTTC. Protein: CASSSSPARNEQFF.

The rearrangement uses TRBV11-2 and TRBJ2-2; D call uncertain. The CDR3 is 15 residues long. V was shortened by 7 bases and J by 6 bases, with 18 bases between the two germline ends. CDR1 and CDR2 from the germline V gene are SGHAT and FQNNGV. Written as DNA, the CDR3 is TGTGCCAGCAACGGCCGCGCGTTTGCTGCCGGGGAGCTGTTTTTT. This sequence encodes CASNGRAFAAGELFF.

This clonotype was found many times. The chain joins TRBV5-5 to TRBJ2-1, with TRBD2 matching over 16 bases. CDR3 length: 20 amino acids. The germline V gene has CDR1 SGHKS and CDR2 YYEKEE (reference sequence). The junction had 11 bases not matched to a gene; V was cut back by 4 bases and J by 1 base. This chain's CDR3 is CASSGIPGLAGGRSYNEQFF. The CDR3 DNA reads TGTGCCAGCAGCGGAATACCGGGACTAGCGGGAGGGCGGTCCTACAATGAGCAGTTCTTC.